These T cell receptor beta chains were read from a single sample in a study of CD8 T cells in ankylosing spondylitis. From the 5' RACE reads, TCRdb called clonotypes with MiXCR, one entry per CDR3 protein. The table has 200,000 to 250,000 distinct CDR3 sequences, 15% to 20% seen once. Sequencing used blood, either unsorted or a sorted T cell fraction (not recorded which). These receptors all come from a male donor with ankylosing spondylitis. Each CDR3 is given with its conserved first and last residue. Each record gives: CDR3 length, clone size, V gene, J gene, D gene, CDR3 DNA, CDR3 protein. D genes are given only for firm matches. A clone size is listed for some rows: how often the clone was seen (once, few, many), or a class if it is expanded.

20	few	TRBV7-3	TRBJ2-1	.	TGTGCCAGCAGCTTAAATGGGGGAGCCGTTCCCGGGGTTTTATCCGATGAGCAGTTCTTC	CASSLNGGAVPGVLSDEQFF
14	.	TRBV18	TRBJ1-2	.	TGTGCCAGCTCACCACTCCGGAGGGGCGGGGGCTACACCTTC	CASSPLRRGGGYTF
15	.	TRBV20-1	TRBJ1-1	TRBD1	TGCAGTGCTAGAGATTGGGGGAAGGGGGCTGTTGAAGCTTTCTTT	CSARDWGKGAVEAFF
16	few	TRBV3-1	TRBJ2-1	.	TGTGCCAGCAGCCACACCACAGAACGCGGATACAATGAGCAGTTCTTC	CASSHTTERGYNEQFF
17	few	TRBV4-1	TRBJ1-3	TRBD1	TGCGCCAGCAGCCAAGATCCCCGGACAGGGGCTGGAAACACCATATATTTT	CASSQDPRTGAGNTIYF
16	many	TRBV4-2	TRBJ2-1	TRBD2	TGTGCCAGCAGCCAAGAGGGGACTAGCGGCTACAATGAGCAGTTCTTC	CASSQEGTSGYNEQFF
16	.	TRBV5-1	TRBJ1-1	TRBD1	TGCGCCAGCAGCTCGCCGGGGACAGGGCTGAACACTGAAGCTTTCTTT	CASSSPGTGLNTEAFF
16	.	TRBV7-9	TRBJ2-1	TRBD2	TGTGCCAGCAGCTTAGACACCCTAGCGGGGGGCAATGAGCAGTTCTTC	CASSLDTLAGGNEQFF
16	few	TRBV25-1	TRBJ2-7	.	TGTGCCAGCAGTGAAAGGATGGGACAAGCCTCCTACGAGCAGTACTTC	CASSERMGQASYEQYF
16	many	TRBV12-3/TRBV12-4	TRBJ2-4	TRBD2	TGTGCCAGCAGGGGGACTAGCGGGGGGCTACAAAACATTCAGTACTTC	CASRGTSGGLQNIQYF
15	.	TRBV2	TRBJ1-1	.	TGTGCCAGCAGTGAAGGGCTCAGCCCGAACACTGAAGCTTTCTTT	CASSEGLSPNTEAFF
15	.	TRBV7-3	TRBJ2-1	.	TGTGCCAGCAGCTTACTCGGGACTGGGTACAATGAGCAGTTCTTC	CASSLLGTGYNEQFF
13	many	TRBV4-3	TRBJ1-1	.	TGCGCCAGCAGCCCTTGGGCCGGGGGTGAAGCTTTCTTT	CASSPWAGGEAFF